This T cell receptor (beta chain) was observed in a study of blood T cell repertoires in COVID-19 (dated by TCRdb to between 2020 and 2021). For the study in its entirety: Samples from collaborators originated in the United States, Italy and Spain and spanned both the acute and convalescent phases of COVID-19. Nearly every sample came with metadata listing a de-identified subject ID, COVID-19 status, age in years and sex. Subjects who had been exposed to COVID-19, were actively infected with it, or had recovered from it provided the deeply sampled blood TCRbeta repertoires that made up the dataset. Samples were obtained from the ongoing ImmuneRACE study (first 160 participants) and from over 1,000 subjects provided by 6 global collaborators. A freely available public database, intended as a resource for researchers studying the immune response to SARS-CoV-2, is where the repertoires were released. HLA class I and class II types, where available, came from metadata supplied by the sample provider rather than from assay-based typing. The material from the prospective study consisted of cDNA or gDNA derived from T cells, B-cell-depleted T cells, or PBMCs. Results and caveats for the whole study, not just this receptor: How much clinical and demographic metadata was included differed by source and by participant, and the metadata was provided uncurated.

TCRbeta CDR3 regions were amplified from genomic DNA using the immunoSEQ Assay, a bias-controlled multiplex PCR. Per the original workflow: The number of nucleated cells in each sample was estimated from the amplification of reference gene primers within the assay. To quantify the absolute abundance of each unique TCRbeta CDR3 rearrangement, sequence reads were collapsed and filtered. For each sample, productive Simpson clonality was calculated as the square root of Simpson's diversity index over productive rearrangements. The table comes from immuneACCESS by way of TCRdb, which keeps in-frame sequences with V and J called. Part of the clones is missing from these tables; in studies checked, under half for an unresolved V gene and the rest for unknown reasons. That table furnishes V, J and clone size, whereas the DNA furnished D and trimming. For this sample the table gives about 150,000 clones, of which more than 75% were detected only once. The top ten clones comprise about 3.9% of the sample.

Taken from cysteine to phenylalanine, the CDR3 has 12 residues. The kept DNA is CDR3 alone, 36 bases in frame from the first base. Trimming takes 11 bases off V and 9 bases off J; junction bases not matched to a gene: 12. The germline V gene gives CDR1 as WSHSY and CDR2 as SAAADI. Collaborating institutions collected whole blood in K2EDTA tubes following their own protocols. Collaborator samples were shipped for TCRbeta analysis as frozen whole blood, isolated PBMCs, or DNA extracted from either sample type. In the case of this clone: What this receptor recognizes is not known. No base quality values were provided; no much bigger clone lies one nucleotide off.

The rearranged chain carries TRBV10-2 and TRBJ2-7; the junction holds 8 bases that match TRBD1. This TCR derives from a man aged 60 to 75 with acute or convalescent COVID-19. The sample taken for sequencing was peripheral blood. The DNA reads TGCGCCGGAAGAGACAGGGGAAGTGTGCAGTACTTC. The translation is CAGRDRGSVQYF.